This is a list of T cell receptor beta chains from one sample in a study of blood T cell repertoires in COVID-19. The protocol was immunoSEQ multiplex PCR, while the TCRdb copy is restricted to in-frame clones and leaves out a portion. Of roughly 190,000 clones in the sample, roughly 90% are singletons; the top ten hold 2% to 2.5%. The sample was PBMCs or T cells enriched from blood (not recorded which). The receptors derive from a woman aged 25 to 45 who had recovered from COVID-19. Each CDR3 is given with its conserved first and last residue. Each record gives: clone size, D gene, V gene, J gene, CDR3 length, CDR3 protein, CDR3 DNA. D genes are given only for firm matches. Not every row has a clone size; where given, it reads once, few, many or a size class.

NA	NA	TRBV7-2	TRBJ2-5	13	CASSPESRETQYF	TGTGCCAGCAGCCCCGAATCACGGGAGACCCAGTACTTC
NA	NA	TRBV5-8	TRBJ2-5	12	CASSAGPETQYF	TGTGCCAGCAGCGCAGGGCCAGAGACCCAGTACTTC
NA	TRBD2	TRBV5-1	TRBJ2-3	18	CASSQRGGSGGATDTQYF	TGCGCCAGCAGCCAACGAGGAGGTAGCGGGGGGGCCACAGATACGCAGTATTTT
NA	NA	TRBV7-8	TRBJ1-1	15	CASSLEEGLNTEAFF	TGTGCCAGCAGCTTAGAGGAGGGGCTGAACACTGAAGCTTTCTTT
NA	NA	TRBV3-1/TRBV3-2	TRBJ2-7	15	CASSQWQGLTYEQYF	TGTGCCAGCAGCCAATGGCAGGGGCTTACCTACGAGCAGTACTTC
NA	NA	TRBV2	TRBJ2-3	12	CARSRPTGTQYF	TGTGCCAGGAGTAGGCCCACGGGTACGCAGTATTTT
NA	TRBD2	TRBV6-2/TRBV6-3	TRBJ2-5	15	CASSPSRLAGETQYF	TGTGCCAGCAGTCCCTCTCGACTAGCGGGCGAGACCCAGTACTTC
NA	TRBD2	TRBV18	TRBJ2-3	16	CASSSRTSGGLDTQYF	TGTGCCAGCTCATCCCGGACTAGCGGGGGGTTAGATACGCAGTATTTT
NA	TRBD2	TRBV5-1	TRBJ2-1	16	CASSVQLAGGYNEQFF	TGCGCCAGCAGCGTCCAACTAGCGGGGGGGTACAATGAGCAGTTCTTC
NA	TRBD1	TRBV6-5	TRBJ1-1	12	CASRRDRGKAFF	TGTGCCAGCAGAAGGGACAGGGGGAAAGCTTTCTTT
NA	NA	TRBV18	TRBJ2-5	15	CASSPRVDYQETQYF	TGTGCCAGCTCACCACGGGTAGACTATCAAGAGACCCAGTACTTC
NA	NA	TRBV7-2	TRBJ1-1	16	CASSLTPGHLNTEAFF	TGTGCCAGCAGCTTAACCCCGGGACACCTCAACACTGAAGCTTTCTTT
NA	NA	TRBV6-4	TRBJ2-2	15	CASSDGGPLGGELFF	TGTGCCAGCAGTGACGGGGGCCCCCTCGGCGGGGAGCTGTTTTTT
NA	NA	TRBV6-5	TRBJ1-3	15	CASSYSRGPGNTIYF	TGTGCCAGCAGTTACTCCCGAGGGCCTGGAAACACCATATATTTT
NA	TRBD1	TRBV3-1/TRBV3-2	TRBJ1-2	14	CASRDRAFNYGYTF	TGTGCCAGCAGAGACAGGGCATTTAACTATGGCTACACCTTC
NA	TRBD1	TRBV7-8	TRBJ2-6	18	CASSLRAGGSSGANVLTF	TGTGCCAGCAGCTTAAGGGCAGGGGGTAGCTCTGGGGCCAACGTCCTGACTTTC
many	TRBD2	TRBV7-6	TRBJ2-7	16	CASSLGLAGETYEQYF	TGTGCCAGCAGCTTAGGACTAGCGGGAGAGACGTACGAGCAGTACTTC
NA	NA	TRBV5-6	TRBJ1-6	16	CASSGLVGVSRSPLHF	TGTGCCAGCAGCGGTTTAGTGGGAGTTAGTCGCTCACCCCTCCACTTT
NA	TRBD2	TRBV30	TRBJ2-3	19	CAWRPPGLGGRSSTDTQYF	TGTGCCTGGAGACCACCGGGACTAGGGGGGCGATCTAGCACAGATACGCAGTATTTT
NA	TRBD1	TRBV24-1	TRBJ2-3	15	CATSDQTGDEDTQYF	TGTGCCACCAGTGACCAGACAGGGGATGAAGATACGCAGTATTTT
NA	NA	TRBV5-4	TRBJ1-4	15	CASSLAEGIGEKLFF	TGTGCCAGCAGCTTGGCCGAGGGCATAGGGGAAAAACTGTTTTTT
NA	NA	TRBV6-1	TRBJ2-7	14	CASSEKGGSYEQYF	TGTGCCAGCAGTGAAAAAGGCGGCTCCTACGAGCAGTACTTC
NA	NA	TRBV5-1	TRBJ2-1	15	CASSLSGTSLNEQFF	TGCGCCAGCAGCTTGTCAGGGACAAGCCTTAATGAGCAGTTCTTC
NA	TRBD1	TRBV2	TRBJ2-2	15	CASGSGQGYTGELFF	TGTGCCAGCGGCTCGGGACAGGGCTACACCGGGGAGCTGTTTTTT
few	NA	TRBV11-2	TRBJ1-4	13	CASRGGDGEKLFF	TGTGCCAGCAGAGGGGGGGACGGTGAAAAACTGTTTTTT
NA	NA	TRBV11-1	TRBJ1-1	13	CASSFRGWTEAFF	TGTGCCAGCAGCTTTAGGGGCTGGACTGAAGCTTTCTTT
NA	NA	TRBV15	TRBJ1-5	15	CATSRDLSNNQPQHF	TGTGCCACCAGCAGAGATTTGAGTAACAATCAGCCCCAGCATTTT
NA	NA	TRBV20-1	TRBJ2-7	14	CSASPAGRNYEQYF	TGCAGTGCTAGTCCGGCAGGGAGGAACTACGAGCAGTACTTC